The rows below give T cell receptor beta chains drawn from one sample of a study of T cells in localized non-small cell lung cancer. Sequenced by immunoSEQ multiplex PCR; TCRdb stores in-frame clones only, minus some. Of 70,000 to 100,000 clones listed, approximately 91% are singletons. Source: PBMCs, taken before any cancer treatment. The receptors stem from a woman aged 35 to 69 with stage II squamous cell lung carcinoma. CDR3s leave out the opening cysteine and the closing phenylalanine or tryptophan.

V gene,J gene,CDR3 length,CDR3 protein
TRBV30,TRBJ1-1,11,AWRLTGDTEAF
TRBV6-1,TRBJ1-6,15,ASSEADQGGYNSPLH
TRBV25-1,TRBJ1-4,11,ASSEGVREKLF
TRBV5-8,TRBJ1-1,14,ASSLVGGRVNTEAF
TRBV5-6,TRBJ1-1,13,ASSSFRVGNTEAF
TRBV30,TRBJ2-5,13,AWKPSGSGRETQY
TRBV5-8,TRBJ1-1,18,ASSSIVFAPTGEEGTEAF
TRBV10-1,TRBJ1-6,11,ASSQGSNSPLH
TRBV7-6,TRBJ2-2,14,ASSLVTGEDTGELF
TRBV28,TRBJ1-1,13,ASSLGQGFRTEAF
TRBV21-1,TRBJ1-2,12,ASSKGASSGGYT
TRBV10-3,TRBJ1-3,15,AISESTGPTSGNTIY
TRBV29-1,TRBJ1-1,11,SVSGQGNTEAF
TRBV11-3,TRBJ2-3,13,ASSRGGAETDTQY
TRBV27,TRBJ2-1,13,ASKSREGSYNEQF
TRBV7-2,TRBJ1-2,10,ASSLNDYGYT
TRBV9,TRBJ2-5,13,ASDTGTANQETQY
TRBV2,TRBJ1-2,10,ASKWGSYGYT
TRBV11-2,TRBJ1-1,9,ASSPNTEAF
TRBV7-9,TRBJ1-1,12,ASSYDQLNTEAF
TRBV19,TRBJ2-5,13,ASSIGTSGGETQY
TRBV2,TRBJ1-1,12,ASTQDNLNTEAF
TRBV5-1,TRBJ1-2,11,ASSLTVNYGYT
TRBV18,TRBJ2-1,18,ASSPYSGLAGVRTYNEQF
TRBV4-1,TRBJ2-2,11,ASSPPWAGELF
TRBV5-1,TRBJ1-1,10,ASSSGGQVAF
TRBV6-5,TRBJ2-5,12,ASSYSKGRETQY
TRBV6-1,TRBJ2-3,13,ASSALADSTDTQY
TRBV28,TRBJ1-5,12,ASSYLEYNQPQH
TRBV5-1,TRBJ2-2,13,ASSPTQGSSGELF
TRBV11-3,TRBJ2-2,16,ASSGGGLGPWGTGELF